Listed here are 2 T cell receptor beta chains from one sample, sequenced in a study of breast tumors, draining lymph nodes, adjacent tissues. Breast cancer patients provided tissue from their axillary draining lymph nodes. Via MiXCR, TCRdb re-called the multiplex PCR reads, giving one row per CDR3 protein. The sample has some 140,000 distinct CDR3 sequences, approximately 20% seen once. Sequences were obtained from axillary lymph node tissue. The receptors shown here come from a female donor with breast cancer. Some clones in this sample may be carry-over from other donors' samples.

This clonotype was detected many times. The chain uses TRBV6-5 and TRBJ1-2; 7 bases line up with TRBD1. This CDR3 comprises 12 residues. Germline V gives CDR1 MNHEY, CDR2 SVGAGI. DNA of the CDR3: TGTCCGAATAGGGGGCGATACTATGGCTACACCTTC. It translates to CPNRGRYYGYTF.

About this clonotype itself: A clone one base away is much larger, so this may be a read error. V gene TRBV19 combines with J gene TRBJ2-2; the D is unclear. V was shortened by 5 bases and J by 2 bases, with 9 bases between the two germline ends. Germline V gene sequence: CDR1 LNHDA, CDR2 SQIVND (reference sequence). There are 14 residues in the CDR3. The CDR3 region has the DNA TGTGCCAGTAGTCCGAGACATAACACCGGGGAGCTGTTTTTT. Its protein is CASSPRHNTGELFF.